This is a list of T cell receptor beta chains from one sample in a study of T-cell reconstitution after alpha-beta-depleted transplantation in children. TCRdb ran MiXCR on the PCR reads and lists one entry per CDR3 protein. The profile shows about 540,000 distinct CDR3 sequences, about 16% of them singletons. The sample consisted of PBMCs from the stem cell graft donor, taken from the stem cell graft. The receptors come from a human donor who donated a stem cell graft to a child with acute lymphoblastic leukemia. CDR3s include the opening cysteine and the closing phenylalanine or tryptophan. Fields, in order: D gene, V gene, J gene, clone size, CDR3 protein, CDR3 DNA. A D gene is named only where the DNA matches it firmly. Some rows have no size entry. The others give once, few or many, or a class for an expanded clone.

D: NA
V: TRBV5-1
J: TRBJ2-7
size: few
CDR3: CASSLSVRGDEQYF
DNA: TGCGCCAGCAGCTTGTCGGTTCGGGGTGACGAGCAGTACTTC

D: NA
V: TRBV25-1
J: TRBJ1-4
size: many
CDR3: CASNGGAEKLFF
DNA: TGTGCCAGCAACGGGGGCGCTGAAAAACTGTTTTTT

D: NA
V: TRBV20-1
J: TRBJ1-5
size: few
CDR3: CSASLRGGQPQHF
DNA: TGCAGTGCTAGCCTGAGGGGGGGTCAGCCCCAGCATTTT

D: NA
V: TRBV12-3/TRBV12-4
J: TRBJ2-3
size: NA
CDR3: CASSPSGRQDTQYF
DNA: TGTGCCAGCAGTCCCTCTGGGAGGCAAGATACGCAGTATTTT

D: TRBD1
V: TRBV27
J: TRBJ1-2
size: NA
CDR3: CASSLFGTGVDGYTF
DNA: TGTGCCAGCAGTTTATTCGGGACAGGGGTCGATGGCTACACCTTC

D: NA
V: TRBV7-9
J: TRBJ2-3
size: NA
CDR3: CASSLGQANTDTQYF
DNA: TGTGCCAGCAGCTTAGGACAGGCAAACACAGATACGCAGTATTTT

D: NA
V: TRBV5-6
J: TRBJ1-1
size: few
CDR3: CASSLHLQGLRTEAFF
DNA: TGTGCCAGCAGCCTCCACTTACAGGGATTGCGGACTGAAGCTTTCTTT

D: TRBD2
V: TRBV19
J: TRBJ2-1
size: few
CDR3: CASGVWRTSGRAKAEQFF
DNA: TGTGCCAGTGGTGTCTGGCGGACTAGCGGGAGGGCCAAGGCTGAGCAGTTCTTC

D: TRBD2
V: TRBV5-1
J: TRBJ2-5
size: NA
CDR3: CASSLPGLAQGETQYF
DNA: TGCGCCAGCAGCCTTCCGGGACTAGCGCAGGGGGAGACCCAGTACTTC

D: NA
V: TRBV10-3
J: TRBJ2-1
size: few
CDR3: CAIRYSQVYNEQFF
DNA: TGTGCCATCAGATATTCTCAGGTTTACAATGAGCAGTTCTTC